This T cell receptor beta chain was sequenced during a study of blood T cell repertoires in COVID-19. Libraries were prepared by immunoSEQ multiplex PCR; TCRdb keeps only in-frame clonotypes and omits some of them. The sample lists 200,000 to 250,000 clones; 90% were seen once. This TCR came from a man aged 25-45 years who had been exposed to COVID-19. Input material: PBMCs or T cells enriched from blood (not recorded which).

The CDR3 reads CAYRGITNEKLFF. The DNA of the CDR3 is TGTGCCTACAGGGGAATCACCAATGAAAAACTGTTTTTT. V gene TRBV30 combines with J gene TRBJ1-4; TRBD1 matches 7 bases. From germline, CDR1 is GTSNPN and CDR2 SVGIG (reference sequence). V lost 7 bases and J lost 5; bases outside the gene matches: 7. The CDR3 is made up of 13 amino acids. Full variable domain (missing parts from reference TRBV30 and TRBJ1-4): SQTIHQWPATLVQPVGSPLSLECTVEGTSNPNLYWYRQAAGRGLQLLFYSVGIGQISSEVPQNLSASRPQDRQFILSSKKLLLSDSGFYLCAYRGITNEKLFFGSGTQLSVL.